This T cell receptor (beta chain) originates from a study of cytomegalovirus exposure and HLA in healthy donors. In this sample, this clone turned up once. The PCR contained 60 Vbeta and 13 Jbeta primers. Assay used: immunoSEQ multiplex PCR; TCRdb lists only in-frame clones, some missing. The data show around 150,000 clones, 60% to 80% seen once. Sequencing was carried out using PBMCs. The clonotype comes from a man under 40 in good health and CMV-seronegative.

The DNA for the CDR3 is TGTGCCAGCAGCAGACCGACTAGCGGGAGGGCGAATGAGCAGTTCTTC. As protein: CASSRPTSGRANEQFF. The chain uses TRBV5-6 and TRBJ2-1; 14 bases match TRBD2. The J segment lost 7 bases and the V segment lost 4 bases, leaving 7 bases of the junction unmatched. Germline assignment: CDR1 SGHDT and CDR2 YYEEEE. This CDR3 comprises 16 residues.